This is a list of T cell receptor beta chains from one sample in a study of tumor-infiltrating lymphocytes in primary liver carcinoma. TCRdb processed the multiplex PCR reads anew with MiXCR; each CDR3 protein has one entry. The sample shows 100,000 or so distinct CDR3 sequences, about 70% of them seen only once. Sequenced sample: liver tumor tissue from sampling region 2. These receptors were taken from a woman in her fifties or sixties with primary liver carcinoma and hepatitis B virus infection. Each CDR3 is given with its conserved first and last residue.

CDR3aa,j_gene,v_gene
CANSLSLAGTGELFF,TRBJ2-2,TRBV5-1
CASSPGLACDYDEQFF,TRBJ2-1,TRBV11-2
CASSVRWYGYTF,TRBJ1-2,TRBV28
CARSNSDRTGLNTEAFF,TRBJ1-1,TRBV6-4
CSARDPRSGPGNAEAFF,TRBJ1-1,TRBV20-1
CAWSVHRSNYGYTF,TRBJ1-2,TRBV30
CASSLSFRPLRSGTQYF,TRBJ2-3,TRBV11-3
CASRDRDSSYEQYF,TRBJ2-7,TRBV6-5
CASRAGLPSDTQYF,TRBJ2-3,TRBV7-3
CASSLMGQSPDTQYF,TRBJ2-3,TRBV11-3
CASSLARDYNEQFF,TRBJ2-1,TRBV11-3
CASGFLSAGGRYF,TRBJ2-7,TRBV28
CSVEGHSSSYVHYF,TRBJ2-7,TRBV29-1
CASSLPKGISGANVLTF,TRBJ2-6,TRBV11-1
CVSSPPQGPTGKLFF,TRBJ2-2,TRBV11-2
CATSAWGYNEQFF,TRBJ2-1,TRBV11-3
CASSPGGAGNQPQHF,TRBJ1-5,TRBV28
CASSMEGNEKLFF,TRBJ1-4,TRBV5-1
CAGSFSGSRNEQFF,TRBJ2-1,TRBV5-1
CASAWVAAYNEQFF,TRBJ2-1,TRBV12-3/TRBV12-4
CASRDPPGQGYEQYF,TRBJ2-7,TRBV28
CATSAYSNQPQHF,TRBJ1-5,TRBV24-1
CASSLETDGNTVYF,TRBJ1-3,TRBV5-1
CANSYGRLAGGPVRTQYF,TRBJ2-5,TRBV6-5
CGSSIRLAGYNEQFF,TRBJ2-1,TRBV5-4
CSIKTPKNTEAFF,TRBJ1-1,TRBV29-1
CARSYSGSSGNTTYF,TRBJ1-3,TRBV6-6
CASSSTLLQGADTQHF,-,TRBV11-2
CASRPSATNTDMQYF,TRBJ2-3,TRBV11-2
CASSLANTYEQYF,TRBJ2-7,TRBV5-1
CSAANSLRENIQYF,TRBJ2-4,TRBV29-1
CASSEYSGSYEQYF,TRBJ2-7,TRBV10-2
CAGSEDISLETQYF,TRBJ2-5,TRBV10-1
CASNNQWSGVYEQYF,TRBJ2-7,TRBV7-8
CASSPLIRNFSNTGELFF,TRBJ2-2,TRBV5-1
CTTSDVAGGSTGTQYF,TRBJ2-3,TRBV6-4
CASSLDSVAGTEAFF,TRBJ1-1,TRBV11-2